This T cell receptor (beta chain) was identified in a study of post-analysis software for immune sequencing data. Broader study findings: Multiple sclerosis patients had significantly lower normalized Chao1 diversity than controls.

Included in the TCR beta cDNA libraries were unique molecular identifiers. TCRdb re-called the PCR reads with MiXCR, one entry per CDR3 protein. The sample includes hundreds of thousands of distinct CDR3 sequences, around 44% of them seen just once. As concerns this clonotype: Its antigen is currently unknown.

What was sequenced was blood. This TCR was recovered from a girl aged 5 to 17 with multiple sclerosis.

The CDR3 loop is CASSVGTGLNNEQFF. The CDR3 nucleotides are TGTGCCAGCAGCGTCGGCACAGGGCTAAACAATGAGCAGTTCTTC. The chain carries TRBV4-2 and TRBJ2-1; tentative D call: TRBD1 (6 bases). CDR1 is LGHNA, CDR2 YNFKEQ, per germline. The CDR3 has 15 amino acids. V gave up 5 bases and J gave up 5 bases, with 16 bases separating them.